The present T cell receptor beta chain was sequenced within a study of T cells after yellow fever vaccination. TCRdb processed the 5' RACE reads anew with MiXCR; each CDR3 protein has one entry. This table holds approximately 350,000 distinct CDR3 sequences, around 10% found once. Germline V gene data show CDR1 as LGHDT and CDR2 as YNNKEL (reference sequence). The CDR3 runs 16 residues. Trimming stripped 1 base from V and 4 bases from J, with 16 bases between. The chain joins TRBV3-1 to TRBJ2-5; D might be TRBD1 (6 bases). The sample in question was PBMCs, obtained on the day of the first yellow fever vaccination. The TCR sequence derives from a man aged 18-30 years who received the YFV17D yellow fever vaccine. The CDR3 loop is CASSQGWGRGAETQYF. CDR3 DNA: TGTGCCAGCAGCCAAGGTTGGGGCAGGGGAGCAGAGACCCAGTACTTC.